One and the same sample provided the 12 T cell receptor beta chains below, sequenced in a study of T cell responses to AZD1222 COVID-19 vaccine. Clones were sequenced by immunoSEQ multiplex PCR, and TCRdb holds only the in-frame ones, with some missing. In the table there are some 110,000 clones, about nine tenths of which are singletons. The sequenced sample was peripheral blood, obtained on day 0 of AZD1222 vaccination. Receptors were obtained from an adult in good health.

This sequence joins TRBV28 and TRBJ1-5; D possibly corresponds to TRBD1 (5 bases). The CDR3 covers 13 residues. V was clipped by 2 bases and J by 6 bases, with 8 bases between them. Per germline, CDR1 MDHEN and CDR2 SYDVKM. The CDR3 reads CASSLGTAQPQHF. Written as DNA, the CDR3 is TGTGCCAGCAGTTTAGGGACGGCTCAGCCCCAGCATTTT.

The genes are TRBV9 and TRBJ2-1; 10 bases agree with TRBD2. The CDR3 spans 16 residues. The V gene's germline CDR1 is SGDLS and CDR2 YYNGEE. V gave up 3 bases and J gave up 9 bases; unmatched junction bases: 12. The CDR3 is CASSAASGRRESEQFF. CDR3 DNA: TGTGCCAGCAGCGCAGCTAGCGGGAGACGGGAGAGTGAGCAGTTCTTC.

The rearrangement joins TRBV5-5 to TRBJ1-3; perhaps TRBD1 as D (6 bases). Germline values: CDR1 SGHKS, CDR2 YYEKEE (reference sequence). The CDR3 runs 18 residues. V was cut by 1 base and J by 0 bases, with 17 bases left in between. This CDR3 reads CASSLQVFGGSSGNTIYF. The CDR3 DNA is TGTGCCAGCAGCTTGCAGGTGTTCGGGGGCAGCTCTGGAAACACCATATATTTT.

The chain couples TRBV5-1 to TRBJ1-2; no definite D call. Trimming stripped 1 base from V and 8 bases from J, with 21 bases between. Per germline, CDR1 SGHRS and CDR2 YFSETQ. The CDR3 is 16 residues long. This chain's CDR3 is CASSLSPRGLIEGYTF. CDR3 DNA: TGCGCCAGCAGCTTGTCGCCCCGCGGTCTGATAGAAGGCTACACCTTC.

This sequence joins TRBV7-3 and TRBJ2-3; TRBD2 matches 7 bases. Trimming took 3 bases from V and 2 from J; bases not matched to a gene: 5. The CDR3 totals 15 residues. Germline values: CDR1 SGHTA, CDR2 FQGTGA. The CDR3: CASSFKLAVTDTQYF. CDR3 sequence (DNA): TGTGCCAGCAGCTTCAAGCTAGCGGTCACAGATACGCAGTATTTT.

The rearrangement links TRBV28 to TRBJ1-5; TRBD1 matches 7 bases. There are 17 residues in the CDR3. Germline V gives CDR1 MDHEN, CDR2 SYDVKM. With V trimmed by 3 bases and J by 6 bases, 14 bases remained unmatched. The CDR3 loop reads CASSLPTGTDLGQPQHF. Written as DNA, the CDR3 is TGTGCCAGCAGTTTGCCTACCGGGACAGACCTGGGTCAGCCCCAGCATTTT.

The genes are TRBV7-3 and TRBJ1-1, with TRBD1 matching 8 bases. J gave up 5 bases and V 6 bases, and 5 bases lay outside the gene matches. The length of the CDR3 is 13 residues. Looked up from germline, CDR1 is SGHTA and CDR2 is FQGTGA. CDR3 residues: CASSQGARTEAFF. The CDR3 DNA is TGTGCCAGCAGTCAGGGGGCGAGGACTGAAGCTTTCTTT.

The genes are TRBV5-4 and TRBJ2-3, with D unclear. CDR1 SGHNT and CDR2 YYREEE come from the germline V gene (reference sequence). The ends were cut back, 6 bases at V and 0 bases at J, with 11 bases in the middle. This CDR3 is 14 amino acids long. The DNA for the CDR3 is TGTGCCAGCATCCTCGACGGGAGCACAGATACGCAGTATTTT. Its translation is CASILDGSTDTQYF.

The chain joins TRBV30 to TRBJ2-4, with D possibly TRBD2 on 6 matching bases. This CDR3 has 14 amino acids. CDR1 is GTSNPN and CDR2 is SVGIG in the germline V gene (reference sequence). Trimming pared 4 bases from V and 8 bases from J, leaving 18 bases between. The CDR3 loop is CAWNRPGGVDIQYF. Written as DNA, the CDR3 is TGTGCCTGGAACCGGCCAGGAGGGGTAGACATTCAGTACTTC.

The rearrangement joins TRBV14 to TRBJ2-1; 12 positions agree with TRBD2. Germline CDR1 reads SGHDN; CDR2 reads FVKESK. The junction had 8 bases not matched to a gene; V was cut back by 5 bases and J by 9 bases. The CDR3 contains 15 residues. The DNA for the CDR3 is TGTGCCAGCAGCGGGCGACTAGCGGGAGAGCTTGAGCAGTTCTTC. It is translated as CASSGRLAGELEQFF.

The chain carries TRBV6-6 and TRBJ2-7; TRBD2 matches 9 bases. Trimming removed 4 bases from V and 3 bases from J; junction bases left unmatched: 4. The CDR3 consists of 14 residues. Germline V gives CDR1 MNHNY, CDR2 SVGAGI (reference sequence). CDR3 protein: CASSWSAGGYEQYF. The CDR3, as DNA: TGTGCCAGCAGTTGGTCAGCGGGAGGCTACGAGCAGTACTTC.

The chain links TRBV2 to TRBJ2-5; D may be TRBD1 or TRBD2 (5 bases each). The CDR3 totals 12 residues. V was shortened by 6 bases and J by 5 bases, with 10 bases between the two germline ends. The V gene's germline CDR1 is SNHLY and CDR2 FYNNEI. CDR3 amino acids: CASRWGTETQYF. The CDR3 DNA sequence: TGTGCCAGCAGATGGGGGACGGAGACCCAGTACTTC.